This entry features one T cell receptor beta chain sequence. The sort gate was single viable CD3+CD4+CD8-CD45RO+ cells for memory CD4+ T cells. The CDR3 runs 13 residues. V was clipped by 10 bases and J by 6 bases, with 18 bases between them. CDR1 MDHEN and CDR2 SYDVKM come from the germline V gene. This specimen belongs to a study of memory CD4+ T cells and cytomegalovirus serostatus. This table comes from immunoSEQ multiplex PCR, and its TCRdb copy is limited to in-frame clones, with some not included. The sample lists 50,000 to 65,000 clones; about 73% were seen once. The source of this sequence is an adult in good health and CMV-seropositive. The rearrangement links TRBV28 to TRBJ1-1; D not certain. The material sequenced was memory CD4+ T cells from blood. In DNA form, the CDR3 reads TGTGCCACCCTCAACGTTTTAGGAGCTGAAGCTTTCTTT. It yields the protein CATLNVLGAEAFF.